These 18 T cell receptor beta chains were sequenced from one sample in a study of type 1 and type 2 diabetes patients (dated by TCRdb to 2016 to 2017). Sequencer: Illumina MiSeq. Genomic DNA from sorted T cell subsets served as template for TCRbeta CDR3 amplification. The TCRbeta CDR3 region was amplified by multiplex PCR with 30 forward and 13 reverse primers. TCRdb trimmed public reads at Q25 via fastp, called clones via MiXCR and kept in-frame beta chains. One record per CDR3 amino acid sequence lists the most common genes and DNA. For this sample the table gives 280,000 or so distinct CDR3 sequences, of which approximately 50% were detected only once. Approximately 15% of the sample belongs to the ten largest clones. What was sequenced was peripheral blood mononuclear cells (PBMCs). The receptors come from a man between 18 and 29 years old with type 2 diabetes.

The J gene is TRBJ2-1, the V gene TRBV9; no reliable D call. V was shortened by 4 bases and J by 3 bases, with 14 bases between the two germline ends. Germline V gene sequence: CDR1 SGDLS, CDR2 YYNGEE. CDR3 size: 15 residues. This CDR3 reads CASSPPPLIYNEQFF. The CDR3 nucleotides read TGTGCCAGCAGCCCCCCCCCCTTAATCTACAATGAGCAGTTCTTC.

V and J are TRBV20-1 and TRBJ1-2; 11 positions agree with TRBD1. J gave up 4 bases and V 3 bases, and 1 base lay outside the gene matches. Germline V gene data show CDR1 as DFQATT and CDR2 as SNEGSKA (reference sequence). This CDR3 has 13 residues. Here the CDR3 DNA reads TGCAGTGCTAGGGGGACAGGGGGCTATGGCTACACCTTC. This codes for CSARGTGGYGYTF.

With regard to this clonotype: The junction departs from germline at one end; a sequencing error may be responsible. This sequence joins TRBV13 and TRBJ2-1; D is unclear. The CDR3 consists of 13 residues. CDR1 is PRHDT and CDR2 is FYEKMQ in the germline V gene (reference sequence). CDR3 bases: TGCGCCAGCAGCCACTGGGCGAGCAGTGAGCAGTTCTTC. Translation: CASSHWASSEQFF.

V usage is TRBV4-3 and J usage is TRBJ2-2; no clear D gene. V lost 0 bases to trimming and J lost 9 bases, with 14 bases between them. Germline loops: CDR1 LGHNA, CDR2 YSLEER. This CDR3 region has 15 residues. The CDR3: CASSQDLIGVRELFF. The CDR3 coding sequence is TGCGCCAGCAGCCAAGATCTAATCGGTGTCAGGGAGCTGTTTTTT.

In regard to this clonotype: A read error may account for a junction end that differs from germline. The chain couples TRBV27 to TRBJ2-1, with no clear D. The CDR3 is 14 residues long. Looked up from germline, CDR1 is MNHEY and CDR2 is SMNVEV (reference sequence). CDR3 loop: CASTLNTVDNEQFF. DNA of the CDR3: TGTGCCAGCACTTTAAATACCGTCGACAATGAGCAGTTCTTC.

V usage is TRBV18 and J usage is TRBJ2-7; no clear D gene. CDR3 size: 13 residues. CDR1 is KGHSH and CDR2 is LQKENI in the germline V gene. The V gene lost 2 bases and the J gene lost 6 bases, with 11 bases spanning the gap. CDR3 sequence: CASSPTGRREQYF. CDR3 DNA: TGTGCCAGCTCACCAACTGGACGGCGCGAGCAGTACTTC.

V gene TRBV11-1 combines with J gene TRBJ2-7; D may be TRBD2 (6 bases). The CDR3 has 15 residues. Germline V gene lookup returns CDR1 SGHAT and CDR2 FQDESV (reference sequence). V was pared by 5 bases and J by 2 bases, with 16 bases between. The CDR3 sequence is CASSDRVSGAYEQYF. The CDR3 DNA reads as TGTGCCAGCAGCGATAGAGTTTCGGGGGCCTACGAGCAGTACTTC.

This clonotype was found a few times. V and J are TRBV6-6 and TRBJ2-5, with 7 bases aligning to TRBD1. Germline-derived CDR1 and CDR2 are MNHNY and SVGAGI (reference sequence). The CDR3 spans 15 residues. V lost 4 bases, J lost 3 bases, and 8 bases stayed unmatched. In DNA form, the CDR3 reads TGTGCCAGCAGTTCCACAGGGGTCCCCAAAGAGACCCAGTACTTC. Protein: CASSSTGVPKETQYF.

The CDR3 protein is CASSEKLGSQETQYF. CDR3 nucleotide sequence: TGCGCCAGCAGTGAGAAATTAGGATCCCAAGAGACCCAGTACTTC. The chain joins TRBV10-1 to TRBJ2-5; D ambiguous. Germline loops: CDR1 WNHNN, CDR2 SYGVQD (reference sequence). The CDR3 totals 15 residues. Trimming stripped 2 bases from V and 1 base from J, with 11 bases between.

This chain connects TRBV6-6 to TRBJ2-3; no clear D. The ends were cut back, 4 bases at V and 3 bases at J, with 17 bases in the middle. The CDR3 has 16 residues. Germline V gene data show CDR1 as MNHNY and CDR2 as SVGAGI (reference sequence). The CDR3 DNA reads TGTGCCAGCAGTTTTGAAGAGACCTTAGGGACAGATACGCAGTATTTT. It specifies CASSFEETLGTDTQYF.

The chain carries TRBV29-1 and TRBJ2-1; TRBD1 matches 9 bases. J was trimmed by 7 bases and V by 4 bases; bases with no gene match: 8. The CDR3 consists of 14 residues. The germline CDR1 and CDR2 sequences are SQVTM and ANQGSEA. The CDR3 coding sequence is TGCAGCGTTGTCTGGACAGGGGCAGGAAATGAGCAGTTCTTC. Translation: CSVVWTGAGNEQFF.

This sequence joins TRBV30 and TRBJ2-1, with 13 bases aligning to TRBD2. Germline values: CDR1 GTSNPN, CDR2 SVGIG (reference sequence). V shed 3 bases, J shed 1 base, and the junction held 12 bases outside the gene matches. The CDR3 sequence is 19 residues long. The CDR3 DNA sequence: TGTGCCTGGAGGGCGGGGACCGGGACTAGCGGGGTTTCCTACAATGAGCAGTTCTTC. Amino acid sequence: CAWRAGTGTSGVSYNEQFF.

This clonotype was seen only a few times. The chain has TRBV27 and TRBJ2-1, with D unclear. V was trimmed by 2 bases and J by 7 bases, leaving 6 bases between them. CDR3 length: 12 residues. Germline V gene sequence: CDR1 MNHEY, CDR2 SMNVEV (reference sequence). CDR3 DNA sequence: TGTGCCAGCAGTTTACCGACAAATGAGCAGTTCTTC. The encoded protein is CASSLPTNEQFF.

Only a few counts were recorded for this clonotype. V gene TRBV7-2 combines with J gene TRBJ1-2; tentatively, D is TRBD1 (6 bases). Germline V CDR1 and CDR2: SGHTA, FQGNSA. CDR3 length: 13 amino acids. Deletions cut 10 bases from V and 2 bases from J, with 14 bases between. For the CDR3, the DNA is TGTGCCAATCCCCCACAGGGCAACTATGGCTACACCTTC. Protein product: CANPPQGNYGYTF.

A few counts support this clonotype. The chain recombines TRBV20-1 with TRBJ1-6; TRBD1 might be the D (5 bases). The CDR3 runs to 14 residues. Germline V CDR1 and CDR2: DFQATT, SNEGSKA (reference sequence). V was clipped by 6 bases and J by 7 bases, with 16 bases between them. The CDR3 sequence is CSAQAGTVNSPLHF. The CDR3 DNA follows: TGCAGTGCCCAAGCCGGGACGGTGAATTCACCCCTCCACTTT.

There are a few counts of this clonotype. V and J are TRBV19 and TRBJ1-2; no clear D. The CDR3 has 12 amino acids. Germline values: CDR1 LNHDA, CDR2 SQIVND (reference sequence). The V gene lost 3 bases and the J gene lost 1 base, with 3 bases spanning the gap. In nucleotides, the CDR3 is TGTGCCAGTAGTATCTATAACTATGGCTACACCTTC. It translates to CASSIYNYGYTF.

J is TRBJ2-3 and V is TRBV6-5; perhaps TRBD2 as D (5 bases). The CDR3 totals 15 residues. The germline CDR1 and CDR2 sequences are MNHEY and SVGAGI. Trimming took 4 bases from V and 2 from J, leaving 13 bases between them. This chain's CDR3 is CASSSAGSPTDTQYF. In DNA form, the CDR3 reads TGTGCCAGCAGTTCCGCGGGCAGCCCCACAGATACGCAGTATTTT.

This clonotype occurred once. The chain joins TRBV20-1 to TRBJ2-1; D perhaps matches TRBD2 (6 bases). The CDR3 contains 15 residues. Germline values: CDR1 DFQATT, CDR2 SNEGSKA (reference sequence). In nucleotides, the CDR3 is TGCAGAGCCCCGGGCCCGGGAGCGTCCTACAATGAGCAGTTCTTC. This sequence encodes CRAPGPGASYNEQFF.